This TCR beta chain originates from a study of blood T cell repertoires in COVID-19. On the study more broadly: PBMCs, B-cell-depleted T cells, or T cells provided the cDNA or gDNA that made up the material.

TCRdb's table, derived via immunoSEQ multiplex PCR, lists solely in-frame clones and lacks some. Among 140,000 to 150,000 clones listed, 87% were seen once. The CDR3 consists of 12 residues. V gave up 4 bases and J gave up 8 bases, with 11 bases separating them. The germline CDR1 and CDR2 sequences are LGHDT and YNNKEL (reference sequence). Sequencing was done on a sample of peripheral blood. This sequence originates from a man at least 80 years old with acute or convalescent COVID-19. The V gene is TRBV3-1 (or the pseudogene TRBV3-2), the J gene TRBJ1-2, with no clear D. CDR3 residues: CASSRSSGGYTF. The CDR3 bases are TGTGCCAGCAGCCGTAGCTCCGGGGGCTACACCTTC.